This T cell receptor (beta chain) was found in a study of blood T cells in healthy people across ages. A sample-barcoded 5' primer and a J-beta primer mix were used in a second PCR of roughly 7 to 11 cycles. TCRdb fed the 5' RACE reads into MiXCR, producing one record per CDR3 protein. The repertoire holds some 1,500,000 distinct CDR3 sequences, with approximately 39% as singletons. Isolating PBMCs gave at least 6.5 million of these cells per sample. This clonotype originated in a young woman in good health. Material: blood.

The CDR3 here is CASSYGTSGSGYNEQYF. DNA of the CDR3: TGTGCCAGCAGTTACGGGACTAGCGGGAGTGGGTACAATGAGCAGTACTTC. The chain links TRBV6-2 or TRBV6-3 to TRBJ2-7; 14 bases map to TRBD2. Germline values: CDR1 MNHEY, CDR2 SVGEGT. J gave up 7 bases and V 2 bases, and 10 bases lay outside the gene matches. The CDR3 runs 17 residues.